These 28 T cell receptor beta chains originate from one sample sequenced in a study of CD8 T cells in ankylosing spondylitis. TCRdb analysed the 5' RACE reads with MiXCR anew, one entry per CDR3 protein. The sample shows 300,000 to 400,000 distinct CDR3 sequences, roughly 10% of them seen only once. What was sequenced was blood, either unsorted or a sorted T cell fraction (not recorded which). Receptor source: a female donor with ankylosing spondylitis or in good health (not recorded which).

Remarks on this clonotype: At one boundary the junction diverges from the germline segment, which might be a read error. The chain employs TRBV5-1 and TRBJ2-7; weak D call: TRBD1 (5 bases). This CDR3 contains 12 residues. Germline V gene data show CDR1 as SGHRS and CDR2 as YFSETQ. CDR3 amino acids: CASSSQGYEQHF. The CDR3 nucleotides read TGCGCCAGCAGCTCTCAGGGCTACGAGCAGCACTTC.

This clonotype was recorded at least ten times. The CDR3 region is CATNGLDRGGYEQYF. Written as DNA, the CDR3 is TGTGCCACCAACGGACTCGACAGGGGAGGCTACGAGCAGTACTTC. The chain recombines TRBV10-3 with TRBJ2-7, with 8 positions matching TRBD1. The germline V gene encodes CDR1 ENHRY and CDR2 SYGVKD. Trimming cost V 10 bases and J 3 bases; bases outside gene matches: 14. The CDR3 extends over 15 amino acids.

This clonotype was picked up a small number of times. The chain employs TRBV11-2 and TRBJ2-5; D is possibly TRBD1 (5 bases). Germline V lookup: CDR1 SGHAT, CDR2 FQNNGV. Deletions cut 5 bases from V and 0 bases from J, with 13 bases between. CDR3 length: 15 residues. As DNA, the CDR3 is TGTGCCAGCAGCCCAACAGGCGCCAACCAAGAGACCCAGTACTTC. Amino acids: CASSPTGANQETQYF.

This clonotype was found many times. The chain uses TRBV15 and TRBJ2-4, with D tentatively TRBD2 (5 bases). The germline V and J ends were trimmed by 1 base and 8 bases, with 9 bases remaining between them. The CDR3 spans 13 residues. Germline CDR1 is LNHNV and CDR2 is YYDKDF (reference sequence). As DNA, the CDR3 is TGTGCCACCAGCAGAGTGTCGGAGGACATTCAGTACTTC. This codes for CATSRVSEDIQYF. The variable domain in full, completed from reference TRBV15 and TRBJ2-4, reads DAMVIQNPRYQVTQFGKPVTLSCSQTLNHNVMYWYQQKSSQAPKLLFHYYDKDFNNEADTPDNFQSRRPNTSFCFLDIRSPGLGDTAMYLCATSRVSEDIQYFGAGTRLSVL.

Comments on this clonotype: The germline gene is not matched at one end of the junction; a read error may be the cause. The gene calls are TRBV20-1 and TRBJ2-7; 12 bases are a match to TRBD2. CDR3 size: 17 residues. CDR1 is DFQATT and CDR2 is SNEGSKA in the germline V gene (reference sequence). The CDR3 region has the DNA TGCTGTGCTAGAGCCCCGACTAGCGGGGGCACCCTAGGCGAGCAGTACTTC. The encoded protein is CCARAPTSGGTLGEQYF.

In its sample, this clonotype was seen a few times. This chain links TRBV2 with TRBJ1-4, with 7 bases that match TRBD1. The CDR3 runs to 15 residues. Germline CDR1 reads SNHLY; CDR2 reads FYNNEI. The trim removed 6 bases at V and 8 bases at J, leaving 12 bases unmatched. The CDR3: CASREQGDFREKLFF. The CDR3 DNA reads as TGTGCCAGCAGAGAGCAGGGGGACTTCCGGGAAAAACTGTTTTTT.

This clonotype was seen more than once but under ten times. The J gene is TRBJ2-3, the V gene TRBV6-2 or TRBV6-3; no definite D call. Germline-derived CDR1 and CDR2 are MNHEY and SVGEGT. This CDR3 spans 14 amino acids. V gave up 4 bases and J gave up 3 bases, with 11 bases separating them. CDR3 sequence reads: CASSSGTQTDTQYF. The CDR3 DNA reads TGTGCCAGCAGTTCCGGAACCCAAACAGATACGCAGTATTTT.

Regarding this clonotype: A much larger clone sits a single nucleotide away, making a read error possible. The genes are TRBV6-4 and TRBJ2-1; 11 bases match TRBD2. V lost 5 bases and J lost 9; bases outside the gene matches: 18. Germline values: CDR1 MRHNA, CDR2 SNTAGT. There are 18 residues in the CDR3. The CDR3 here is CASSLAPSGGQYFVEQFF. The CDR3 coding sequence is TGTGCCAGCAGTTTAGCCCCTAGCGGGGGGCAATACTTTGTTGAGCAGTTCTTC.

As regards this clonotype: This may be a read error: a much more frequent sequence differs by one nucleotide. V is TRBV12-3 or TRBV12-4 and J is TRBJ2-7; D ambiguous. The V gene lost 1 base and the J gene lost 3 bases, with 7 bases spanning the gap. The CDR3 spans 13 residues. In DNA, the CDR3 is TGTGCCAGCAGTTTAGACAACTACTACGAGCAGTACTTC. It codes for CASSLDNYYEQYF.

This clonotype was seen at least ten times. The chain joins TRBV7-8 to TRBJ2-3; 7 bases line up with TRBD1. The CDR3 loop spans 14 amino acids. CDR1 and CDR2 from the germline V gene are SGHVS and FQNEAQ. Trimming took 6 bases from V and 4 from J; bases not matched to a gene: 7. Here the CDR3 DNA reads TGTGCCAGCAGGCTAGGGGGCCTCTCAGATACGCAGTATTTT. Protein product: CASRLGGLSDTQYF.

This clonotype was recorded at least ten times. The chain carries TRBV5-6 and TRBJ2-7; tentatively, D is TRBD1 or TRBD2 (5 bases each). Germline assignment: CDR1 SGHDT and CDR2 YYEEEE. Trimming removed 2 bases at V and 4 bases at J, with 13 bases between. This CDR3 contains 14 residues. In DNA, the CDR3 is TGTGCCAGCAGCTTTACGGGACGGAGGTACGAGCAGTACTTC. Its protein product is CASSFTGRRYEQYF.

This clonotype was picked up a small number of times. Its ends do not fully match the called genes, so a read error is possible. This rearrangement joins TRBV11-2 to TRBJ2-3; TRBD1 matches 7 bases. Per the germline V gene, CDR1 is SGHAT and CDR2 is FQNNGV. This CDR3 has 13 amino acids. CDR3: CASSLEPTGSQYF. The CDR3 DNA is TGTGCCAGCAGCCTAGAACCGACAGGGTCCCAGTATTTT.

This clonotype was recorded at least ten times. This chain connects TRBV5-1 to TRBJ2-1; TRBD2 aligns across 8 bases. The CDR3 sequence is 16 residues long. V lost 1 base, J lost 4 bases, and 7 bases stayed unmatched. Germline V gives CDR1 SGHRS, CDR2 YFSETQ. CDR3 bases: TGCGCCAGCAGCTTGCGCTCGGGAGGGCCTTACAATGAGCAGTTCTTC. Its translation is CASSLRSGGPYNEQFF.

CDR3 sequence (DNA): TGTGCCAGCAGCTTAGCCAATTACAGGGGGAAGGTTAGCGAGCAGTACTTC. The encoded protein is CASSLANYRGKVSEQYF. The gene calls are TRBV7-4 and TRBJ2-7; 8 nucleotides match TRBD1. The V gene's germline CDR1 is SGHVT and CDR2 SQSDAQ. The CDR3 covers 17 residues. V was clipped by 0 bases and J by 6 bases; unmatched bases: 13.

This clonotype showed up many times. V usage is TRBV20-1 and J usage is TRBJ2-7; 7 bases align to TRBD1. Germline lookup yields CDR1 DFQATT and CDR2 SNEGSKA (reference sequence). CDR3 length equals 12 residues. Trimming took 1 base from V and 4 from J; bases not matched to a gene: 1. For the CDR3, the DNA is TGCAGTGCTAGAGGGGACAGTTACGAGCAGTACTTC. It codes for CSARGDSYEQYF.

This clonotype was counted ten times or more. The genes are TRBV20-1 and TRBJ2-5; no reliable D call. The CDR3 totals 13 residues. In germline, CDR1 is DFQATT, CDR2 SNEGSKA (reference sequence). Trimming left V 0 bases short and J 5 bases short, with 10 bases between. CDR3 loop: CSARDLGEETQYF. The CDR3 DNA reads TGCAGTGCTAGAGATCTCGGTGAGGAGACCCAGTACTTC.

This clonotype was detected many times. The chain has TRBV20-1 and TRBJ2-1, with TRBD2 matching 12 bases. Germline V gene data show CDR1 as DFQATT and CDR2 as SNEGSKA (reference sequence). This CDR3 region has 14 residues. V shed 6 bases and J 4 bases; nucleotides not matched to a gene: 4. Here the CDR3 DNA reads TGCAGTGCCGTGACTAGCGGGGGTTACAATGAGCAGTTCTTC. It encodes CSAVTSGGYNEQFF.

The sample holds many counts of this clonotype. The chain is built from TRBV11-2 and TRBJ2-7, with a possible D match to TRBD1 (7 bases). Trimming took off 0 bases at V and 4 bases at J, with 22 bases between the two ends. This CDR3 has 18 residues. Germline assignment: CDR1 SGHAT and CDR2 FQNNGV. The CDR3 loop reads CASSLEMPGGKLDYEQYF. CDR3 sequence (DNA): TGTGCCAGCAGCTTAGAAATGCCAGGGGGGAAACTGGATTACGAGCAGTACTTC.

This clonotype was seen many times. The rearrangement joins TRBV27 to TRBJ1-6; TRBD1 matches at 9 bases. The length of the CDR3 is 17 residues. Germline lookup yields CDR1 MNHEY and CDR2 SMNVEV (reference sequence). Trimming cost V 5 bases and J 4 bases; bases outside gene matches: 9. CDR3 DNA sequence: TGTGCCAGCAGTCTTACGGGACAGGGAGTATATAATTCACCCCTCCACTTT. Translated: CASSLTGQGVYNSPLHF.

This clonotype was counted at least ten times. This chain uses TRBV5-1 with TRBJ1-2; D is possibly TRBD1 (6 bases). The CDR3 contains 14 residues. Trimming took off 0 bases at V and 6 bases at J, with 12 bases between the two ends. CDR1 is SGHRS, CDR2 YFSETQ, per germline. DNA for the CDR3: TGCGCCAGCAGCTTGGATACAGGGAGAAATGGCTACACCTTC. Its protein product is CASSLDTGRNGYTF.

This clonotype was seen a few times. The chain carries TRBV6-1 and TRBJ2-5; 9 bases are shared with TRBD1. Per germline, CDR1 MNHNS and CDR2 SASEGT. The CDR3 consists of 14 residues. V lost 7 bases and J lost 2; bases outside the gene matches: 5. CDR3 bases: TGTGCCAGCACTACGGGGACAGGGCAAGAGACCCAGTACTTC. This codes for CASTTGTGQETQYF.

V is TRBV7-8 and J is TRBJ1-6; TRBD1 matches 8 bases. The CDR3 has 15 amino acids. J gave up 7 bases and V 1 base, and 3 bases lay outside the gene matches. Per germline, CDR1 SGHVS and CDR2 FQNEAQ. CDR3 DNA: TGTGCCAGCAGCTTAGATCAGGGGGCCAATTCACCCCTCCACTTT. As protein: CASSLDQGANSPLHF.

This clonotype was recorded many times. This chain links TRBV4-1 with TRBJ2-3; D not certain. The ends were cut back, 0 bases at V and 6 bases at J, with 4 bases in the middle. There are 12 residues in the CDR3. Per germline, CDR1 MGHRA and CDR2 YSYEKL. The CDR3 coding sequence is TGCGCCAGCAGCCAAGAGCCGGATACGCAGTATTTT. Its protein is CASSQEPDTQYF.

Regarding this clonotype: With a much larger clone just one base away, this may be a read error. The chain joins TRBV6-1 to TRBJ2-7, with 7 positions matching TRBD2. CDR3 size: 14 residues. From germline, CDR1 is MNHNS and CDR2 SASEGT. The trim removed 8 bases at V and 4 bases at J, leaving 11 bases unmatched. CDR3 DNA: TGTGCCAGCTCCACGATCCTGGGGGGGTACGAGCAGTACTTC. Protein product: CASSTILGGYEQYF.

This clonotype was seen ten or more times. The chain carries TRBV15 and TRBJ2-1, with D perhaps matching TRBD2 (5 bases). Trimming took off 0 bases at V and 7 bases at J, with 22 bases between the two ends. Germline CDR1 is LNHNV and CDR2 is YYDKDF (reference sequence). This CDR3 has 18 amino acids. The CDR3 loop is CATSRDLTLLGGMNEQFF. The CDR3 DNA reads as TGTGCCACCAGCAGAGATCTCACGCTCCTAGGAGGAATGAATGAGCAGTTCTTC. Looking up the rest from reference TRBV15 and TRBJ2-1 gives the full variable domain: DAMVIQNPRYQVTQFGKPVTLSCSQTLNHNVMYWYQQKSSQAPKLLFHYYDKDFNNEADTPDNFQSRRPNTSFCFLDIRSPGLGDTAMYLCATSRDLTLLGGMNEQFFGPGTRLTVL.

This chain connects TRBV28 to TRBJ2-7; D may be TRBD1 (5 bases). Trimming took 8 bases from V and 3 from J, leaving 23 bases between them. The CDR3 consists of 16 residues. CDR1 MDHEN and CDR2 SYDVKM come from the germline V gene. The CDR3, as DNA: TGTGCCAGCCTCACCCCAGGGAAAGCCAACCTCTACGAGCAGTACTTC. It codes for CASLTPGKANLYEQYF.

This clonotype was observed at least ten times. The V gene is TRBV20-1, the J gene TRBJ2-5; no firm D call. The V gene's germline CDR1 is DFQATT and CDR2 SNEGSKA (reference sequence). This CDR3 contains 15 residues. Trimming shortened V by 4 bases and J by 0 bases, and 15 bases separated the two germline ends. CDR3 nucleotides: TGCAGTGCTAAAACCCCAAGTATAAACCAAGAGACCCAGTACTTC. Residues: CSAKTPSINQETQYF.

As regards this clonotype: At one end, the junction sequence differs from germline, possibly due to a read error. The rearrangement joins TRBV5-1 to TRBJ2-7; D remains unclear. Per germline, CDR1 SGHRS and CDR2 YFSETQ. This CDR3 has 14 amino acids. The CDR3 spells CASSLPSVAYDQYF. The DNA for the CDR3 is TGCGCCAGCAGCTTGCCCTCGGTGGCCTACGACCAGTACTTC. Based on the CDR3 plus reference TRBV5-1 and TRBJ2-7, the full variable domain is KAGVTQTPRYLIKTRGQQVTLSCSPISGHRSVSWYQQTPGQGLQFLFEYFSETQRNKGNFPGRFSGRQFSNSRSEMNVSTLELGDSALYLCASSLPSVAYDQYFGPGTRLTVT.